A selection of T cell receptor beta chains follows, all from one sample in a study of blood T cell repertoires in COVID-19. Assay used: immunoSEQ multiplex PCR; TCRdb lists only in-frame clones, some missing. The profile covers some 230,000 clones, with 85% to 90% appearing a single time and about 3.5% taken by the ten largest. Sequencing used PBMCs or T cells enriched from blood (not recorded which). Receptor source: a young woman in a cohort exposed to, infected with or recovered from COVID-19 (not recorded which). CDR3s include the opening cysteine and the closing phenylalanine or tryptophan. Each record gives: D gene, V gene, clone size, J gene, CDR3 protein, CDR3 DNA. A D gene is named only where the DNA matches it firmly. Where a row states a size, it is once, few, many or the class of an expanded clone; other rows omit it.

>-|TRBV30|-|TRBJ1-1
CAWSDGGPTEAFF
TGTGCCTGGAGTGACGGGGGGCCCACTGAAGCTTTCTTT
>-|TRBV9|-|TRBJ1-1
CASSVGSSYTEAFF
TGTGCCAGCAGCGTGGGGAGTAGTTACACTGAAGCTTTCTTT
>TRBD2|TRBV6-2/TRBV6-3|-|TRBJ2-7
CASSYSRLAASYEQYF
TGTGCCAGCAGTTACTCGAGACTAGCGGCCTCCTACGAGCAGTACTTC
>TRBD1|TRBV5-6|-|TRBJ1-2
CASSLGQGNIYGYTF
TGTGCCAGCAGCTTGGGACAGGGTAATATCTATGGCTACACCTTC
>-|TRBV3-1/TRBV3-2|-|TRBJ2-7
CASSQSYEQYF
TGTGCCAGCAGCCAGAGCTACGAGCAGTACTTC
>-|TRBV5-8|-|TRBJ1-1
CASSLTAMNTEAFF
TGTGCCAGCAGCTTAACAGCCATGAACACTGAAGCTTTCTTT
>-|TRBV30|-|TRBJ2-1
CAWSDIPAGLYNEQFF
TGTGCCTGGAGCGATATACCAGCGGGCCTCTACAATGAGCAGTTCTTC
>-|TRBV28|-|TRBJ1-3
CASSLSSQGLGNTIYF
TGTGCCAGCAGTTTGTCCTCTCAGGGGCTAGGAAACACCATATATTTT
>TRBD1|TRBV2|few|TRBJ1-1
CASSVTGADTEAFF
TGTGCCAGCAGTGTCACAGGGGCGGACACTGAAGCTTTCTTT
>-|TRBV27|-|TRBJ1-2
CASSTGLSNYGYTF
TGTGCCAGCAGTACGGGACTCTCGAACTATGGCTACACCTTC
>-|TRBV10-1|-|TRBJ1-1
CASSESTGEENTEAFF
TGCGCCAGCAGTGAGTCCACGGGGGAAGAGAACACTGAAGCTTTCTTT
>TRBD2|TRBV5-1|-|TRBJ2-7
CASSPRAGVYEQYF
TGCGCCAGCAGCCCAAGGGCGGGAGTTTACGAGCAGTACTTC
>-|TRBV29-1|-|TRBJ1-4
CSVEVAGGANEKLFF
TGCAGCGTTGAAGTAGCTGGGGGGGCCAATGAAAAACTGTTTTTT
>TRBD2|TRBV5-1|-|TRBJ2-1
CASSEGLDAYNEQFF
TGCGCCAGCAGCGAGGGACTAGATGCCTACAATGAGCAGTTCTTC
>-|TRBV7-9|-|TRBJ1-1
CASSVGTIGDTEAFF
TGTGCCAGCAGCGTTGGGACTATAGGGGACACTGAAGCTTTCTTT
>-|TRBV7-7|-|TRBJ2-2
CASSIRPTARELFF
TGTGCTAGCAGCATTCGACCCACAGCCAGGGAGCTGTTTTTT
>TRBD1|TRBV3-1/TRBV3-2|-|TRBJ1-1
CASSQFGQGANTEAFF
TGTGCCAGCAGCCAATTCGGACAGGGCGCGAACACTGAAGCTTTCTTT